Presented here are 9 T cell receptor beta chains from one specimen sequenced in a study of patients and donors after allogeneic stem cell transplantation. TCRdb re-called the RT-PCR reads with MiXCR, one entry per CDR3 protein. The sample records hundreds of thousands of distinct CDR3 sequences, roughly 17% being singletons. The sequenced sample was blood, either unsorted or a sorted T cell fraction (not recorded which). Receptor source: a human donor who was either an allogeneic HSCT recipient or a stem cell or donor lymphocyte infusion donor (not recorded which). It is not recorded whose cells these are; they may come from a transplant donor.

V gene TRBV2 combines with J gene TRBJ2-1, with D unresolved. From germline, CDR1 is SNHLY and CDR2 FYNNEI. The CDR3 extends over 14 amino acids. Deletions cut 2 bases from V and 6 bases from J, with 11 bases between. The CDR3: CASSEIVPTNEQFF. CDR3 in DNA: TGTGCCAGCAGTGAAATTGTCCCGACCAATGAGCAGTTCTTC.

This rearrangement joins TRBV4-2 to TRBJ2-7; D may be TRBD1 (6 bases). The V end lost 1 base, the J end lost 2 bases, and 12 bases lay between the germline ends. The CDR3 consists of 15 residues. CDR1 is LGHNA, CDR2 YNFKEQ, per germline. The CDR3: CASSQGSRGPYEQYF. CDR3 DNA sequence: TGTGCCAGCAGCCAAGGGTCCAGGGGACCCTACGAGCAGTACTTC.

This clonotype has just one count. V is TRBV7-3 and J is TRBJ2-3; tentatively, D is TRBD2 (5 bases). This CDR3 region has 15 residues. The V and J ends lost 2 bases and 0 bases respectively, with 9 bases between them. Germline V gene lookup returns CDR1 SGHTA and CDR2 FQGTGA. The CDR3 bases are TGTGCCAGCAGCTTAGGACTTTTTAGCACAGATACGCAGTATTTT. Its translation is CASSLGLFSTDTQYF.

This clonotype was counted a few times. CDR3 sequence (DNA): TGCGCCAGCAGCCAAGGGACTAGCGGGGGGGCCGATGAGCAGTTCTTC. Translated, it gives CASSQGTSGGADEQFF. This chain connects TRBV4-3 to TRBJ2-1; 15 nucleotides match TRBD2. Germline trimming cut 1 base from V and 8 bases from J; bases unmatched to any gene: 3. The CDR3 totals 16 residues. Germline assignment: CDR1 LGHNA and CDR2 YSLEER.

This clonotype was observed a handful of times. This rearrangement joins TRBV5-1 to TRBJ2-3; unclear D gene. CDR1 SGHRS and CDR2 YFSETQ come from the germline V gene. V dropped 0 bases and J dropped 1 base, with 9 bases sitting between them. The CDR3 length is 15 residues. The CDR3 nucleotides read TGCGCCAGCAGCTTGGAAGGTTATGGCACAGATACGCAGTATTTT. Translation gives CASSLEGYGTDTQYF.

CDR3 residues: CSARRIGEQFF. CDR3 DNA: TGCAGTGCTAGGCGGATAGGGGAGCAGTTCTTC. V gene TRBV20-1 combines with J gene TRBJ2-1; no clear D gene. This CDR3 has 11 amino acids. Germline lookup yields CDR1 DFQATT and CDR2 SNEGSKA (reference sequence). V shed 3 bases and J shed 10 bases, with 10 bases lying between them.

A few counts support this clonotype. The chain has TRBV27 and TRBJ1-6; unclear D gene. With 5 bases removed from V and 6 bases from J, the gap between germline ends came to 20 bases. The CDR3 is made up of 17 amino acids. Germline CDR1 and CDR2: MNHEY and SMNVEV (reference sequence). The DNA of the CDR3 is TGTGCCAGCAGTCCTAGGACGTCCGGGAGGCCTAATTCACCCCTCCACTTT. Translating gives CASSPRTSGRPNSPLHF.

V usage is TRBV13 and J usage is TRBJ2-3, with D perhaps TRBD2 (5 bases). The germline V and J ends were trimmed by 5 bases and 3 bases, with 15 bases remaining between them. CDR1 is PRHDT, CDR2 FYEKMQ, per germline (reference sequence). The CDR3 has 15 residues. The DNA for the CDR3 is TGTGCCAGCAGCCCTCAGCGGACCCGAACAGATACGCAGTATTTT. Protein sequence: CASSPQRTRTDTQYF.

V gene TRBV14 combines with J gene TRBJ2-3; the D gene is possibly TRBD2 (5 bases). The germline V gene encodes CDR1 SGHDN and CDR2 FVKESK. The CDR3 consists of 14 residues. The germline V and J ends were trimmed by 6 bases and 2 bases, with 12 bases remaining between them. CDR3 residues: CASRRSGVTDTQYF. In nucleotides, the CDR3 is TGTGCCAGCAGAAGATCCGGGGTCACAGATACGCAGTATTTT.